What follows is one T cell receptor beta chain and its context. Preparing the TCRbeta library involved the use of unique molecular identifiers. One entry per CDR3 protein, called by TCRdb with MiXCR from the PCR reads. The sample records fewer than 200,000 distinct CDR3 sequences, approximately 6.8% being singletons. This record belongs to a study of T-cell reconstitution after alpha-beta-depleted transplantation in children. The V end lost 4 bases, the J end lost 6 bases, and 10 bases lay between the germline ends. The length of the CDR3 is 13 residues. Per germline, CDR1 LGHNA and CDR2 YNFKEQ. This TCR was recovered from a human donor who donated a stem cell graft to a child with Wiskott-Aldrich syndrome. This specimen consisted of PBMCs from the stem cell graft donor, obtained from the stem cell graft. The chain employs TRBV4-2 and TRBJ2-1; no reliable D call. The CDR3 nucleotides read TGTGCCAGCAGCCCCGGGCTTCTCAATGAGCAGTTCTTC. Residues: CASSPGLLNEQFF.